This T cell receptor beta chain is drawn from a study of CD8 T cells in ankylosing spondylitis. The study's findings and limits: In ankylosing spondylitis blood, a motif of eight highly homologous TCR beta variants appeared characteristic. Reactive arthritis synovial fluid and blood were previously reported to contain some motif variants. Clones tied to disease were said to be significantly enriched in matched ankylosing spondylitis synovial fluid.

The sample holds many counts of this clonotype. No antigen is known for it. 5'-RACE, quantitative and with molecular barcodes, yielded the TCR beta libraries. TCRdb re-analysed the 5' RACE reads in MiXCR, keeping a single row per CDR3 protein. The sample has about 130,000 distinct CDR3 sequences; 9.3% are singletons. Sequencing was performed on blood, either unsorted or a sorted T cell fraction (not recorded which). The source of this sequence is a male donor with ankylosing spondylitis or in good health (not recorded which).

The CDR3 sequence: CSVVLPGTASYEQYF. For the CDR3, the DNA is TGCAGCGTTGTCCTCCCCGGGACAGCATCCTACGAGCAGTACTTC. V and J are TRBV29-1 and TRBJ2-7; 7 bases align to TRBD1. V lost 4 bases, J lost 1 base, and 10 bases stayed unmatched. CDR3 size: 15 residues. Germline CDR1 is SQVTM and CDR2 is ANQGSEA.